A selection of T cell receptor beta chains follows, all from one sample in a study of blood T cell repertoires in COVID-19. Using immunoSEQ multiplex PCR, the repertoire was profiled, and TCRdb retains in-frame clones only, with some absent. The data show more than 100,000 clones, 85% to 90% seen once. Sequencing was carried out using peripheral blood. The receptors shown here come from a man over 45 with active or convalescent COVID-19. Both conserved end residues are part of each CDR3. A D gene is named only where the DNA matches it firmly. Size values are once, few and many counts, or a class for expanded clones, and some rows have none.

D gene,J gene,clone size,V gene,CDR3 protein,CDR3 DNA
TRBD1,TRBJ1-2,NA,TRBV5-1,CASSPPGQLYGYTF,TGCGCCAGCAGCCCACCGGGACAGCTCTATGGCTACACCTTC
NA,TRBJ2-7,NA,TRBV27,CASSLSGIEQYF,TGTGCCAGCAGTTTATCCGGGATAGAGCAGTACTTC
TRBD1,TRBJ2-3,NA,TRBV7-6,CASSFVRQGSTDTQYF,TGTGCCAGCAGCTTTGTAAGACAGGGGAGCACAGATACGCAGTATTTT
TRBD2,TRBJ2-5,NA,TRBV7-6,CASSFGGLAGGETQYF,TGTGCCAGCAGCTTTGGGGGACTAGCGGGAGGAGAGACCCAGTACTTC
TRBD1,TRBJ2-1,NA,TRBV5-6,CASSLGGQGIYNEQFF,TGTGCCAGCAGCTTGGGGGGACAGGGCATCTACAATGAGCAGTTCTTC
NA,TRBJ2-7,NA,TRBV7-9,CASSLADYQSEQYF,TGTGCCAGCAGCTTAGCAGACTACCAGTCAGAGCAGTACTTC
NA,TRBJ1-4,NA,TRBV24-1,CATSDSDRSNEKLFF,TGTGCCACCAGTGACTCCGACAGGTCTAATGAAAAACTGTTTTTT
NA,TRBJ2-2,NA,TRBV6-5,CASSYWQMPNTGELFF,TGTGCCAGCAGTTACTGGCAGATGCCAAACACCGGGGAGCTGTTTTTT
TRBD2,TRBJ2-3,few,TRBV6-2/TRBV6-3,CASSYPTGAGTSAADTQYF,TGTGCCAGCAGTTACCCGACGGGGGCCGGGACTAGCGCTGCAGATACGCAGTATTTT
TRBD1,TRBJ1-6,NA,TRBV3-1/TRBV3-2,CASRRQGPAGSPLHF,TGTGCCAGCAGACGACAGGGTCCCGCGGGTTCACCCCTCCACTTT
NA,TRBJ2-2,NA,TRBV6-5,CASSYDWGPGELFF,TGTGCCAGCAGTTACGATTGGGGCCCCGGGGAGCTGTTTTTT
TRBD2,TRBJ2-1,NA,TRBV19,CASRIGAGGPSLF,TGTGCCAGTAGAATCGGAGCGGGAGGGCCGTCACTCTTC
NA,TRBJ2-3,NA,TRBV24-1,CATSDPVSTDTQYF,TGTGCCACCAGTGATCCCGTTAGCACAGATACGCAGTATTTT
TRBD1,TRBJ1-4,once,TRBV28,CASSFSDRVMFF,TGTGCCAGCAGTTTCTCCGACAGGGTGATGTTTTTT
NA,TRBJ2-7,once,TRBV5-6,CASSLGPNRAAYEQYF,TGTGCCAGCAGCTTGGGCCCGAACAGGGCCGCCTACGAGCAGTACTTC
TRBD2,TRBJ2-5,NA,TRBV6-1,CASSEGGTTQETQYF,TGTGCCAGCAGTGAGGGGGGGACTACTCAAGAGACCCAGTACTTC
NA,TRBJ2-1,NA,TRBV7-2,CASSSPRRGPGNEQFF,TGTGCCAGCAGCTCCCCCCGGCGGGGGCCGGGGAATGAGCAGTTCTTC
NA,TRBJ1-1,once,TRBV28,CASRDSNAEAFF,TGTGCCAGCAGGGACAGCAACGCCGAAGCTTTCTTT
TRBD2,TRBJ2-5,NA,TRBV28,CASSSVAGRIQETQYF,TGTGCCAGCAGTTCTGTAGCGGGCAGAATACAAGAGACCCAGTACTTC
NA,TRBJ1-1,NA,TRBV28,CASNRHGSTEAFF,TGTGCCAGCAACCGACATGGGAGCACTGAAGCTTTCTTT
NA,TRBJ2-7,few,TRBV29-1,CSVDGRSSYEQYF,TGCAGCGTTGACGGAAGGAGCTCCTACGAGCAGTACTTC
NA,TRBJ1-1,NA,TRBV5-1,CASNSGGATEAFF,TGCGCCAGCAACTCGGGAGGGGCCACTGAAGCTTTCTTT
TRBD1,TRBJ2-7,NA,TRBV5-1,CASSRPGQGSGEQYF,TGCGCCAGCAGCAGACCGGGACAGGGGTCGGGCGAGCAGTACTTC
TRBD1,TRBJ2-7,NA,TRBV11-2,CASREKISDRAYEQYF,TGTGCCAGCAGAGAGAAGATATCCGACAGGGCCTACGAGCAGTACTTC
TRBD2,TRBJ2-3,NA,TRBV19,CASSIVGGTSGVIADTQYF,TGTGCCAGTAGTATAGTGGGAGGGACTAGCGGGGTAATCGCAGATACGCAGTATTTT
TRBD1,TRBJ1-2,few,TRBV6-6,CASSPRRQGENRYGYTF,TGTGCCAGCAGTCCGAGGAGACAGGGTGAGAACCGCTATGGCTACACCTTC
NA,TRBJ1-4,NA,TRBV6-2/TRBV6-3,CASSYSSTGKNEKLFF,TGTGCCAGCAGTTACTCTTCGACAGGAAAAAATGAAAAACTGTTTTTT
NA,TRBJ2-2,once,TRBV6-5,CASARRTGELFF,TGTGCCAGCGCTAGGAGGACCGGGGAGCTGTTTTTT
NA,TRBJ2-2,NA,TRBV19,CASSAFIGQAGELFF,TGTGCCAGTAGCGCCTTCATCGGTCAGGCGGGGGAGCTGTTTTTT
NA,TRBJ1-1,NA,TRBV19,CASSANLNTEAFF,TGTGCCAGTAGCGCAAACTTGAACACTGAAGCTTTCTTT
TRBD2,TRBJ2-7,NA,TRBV7-2,CASSSRQTSGQEQYF,TGTGCCAGCAGCTCAAGACAGACTAGCGGACAGGAGCAGTACTTC
TRBD2,TRBJ2-3,NA,TRBV19,CASSRLAGGWCGTQYF,TGTGCCAGTAGTAGGCTAGCGGGGGGCTGGTGTGGTACGCAGTATTTT
NA,TRBJ1-5,NA,TRBV19,CASSIGGPNQPQHF,TGTGCCAGTAGTATTGGCGGGCCTAATCAGCCCCAGCATTTT
NA,TRBJ2-1,NA,TRBV7-2,CASSPRWQGHNEQFF,TGTGCCAGCAGCCCTAGGTGGCAGGGCCACAATGAGCAGTTCTTC
NA,TRBJ1-1,NA,TRBV20-1,CSARQNTEAFF,TGCAGTGCTAGACAGAACACTGAAGCTTTCTTT
TRBD1,TRBJ2-1,NA,TRBV19,CASTAQGGDFNEQFF,TGTGCCAGTACGGCGCAAGGGGGCGATTTCAATGAGCAGTTCTTC
NA,TRBJ2-7,NA,TRBV2,CASSVGRPTGDEQYF,TGTGCCAGCAGTGTAGGTCGCCCGACTGGTGACGAGCAGTACTTC
NA,TRBJ1-2,NA,TRBV30,CAWSVGGAGGYTF,TGTGCCTGGAGTGTAGGAGGGGCTGGTGGCTACACCTTC
TRBD2,TRBJ2-3,NA,TRBV4-1,CASSQPGLAGGPGDTQYF,TGCGCCAGCAGCCAACCGGGACTAGCGGGGGGGCCGGGAGATACGCAGTATTTT
NA,TRBJ1-1,NA,TRBV19,CASSSNRATEAFF,TGTGCCAGTAGTAGTAACAGAGCCACTGAAGCTTTCTTT
TRBD2,TRBJ2-1,NA,TRBV6-5,CASSPRGLAAGQFF,TGTGCCAGCAGTCCCCGCGGACTAGCTGCGGGGCAGTTCTTC
NA,TRBJ2-1,NA,TRBV24-1,CATSDPHGGFPSGEQFF,TGTGCCACCAGTGATCCTCATGGGGGCTTTCCATCCGGTGAGCAGTTCTTC
NA,TRBJ1-2,NA,TRBV3-1/TRBV3-2,CASSQEPPGTRGYTF,TGTGCCAGCAGCCAAGAGCCCCCAGGGACTCGTGGCTACACCTTC
TRBD1,TRBJ2-7,NA,TRBV27,CASSFIRGLSTYEQYF,TGTGCCAGCAGTTTCATCAGGGGGCTGTCTACCTACGAGCAGTACTTC
TRBD2,TRBJ2-3,NA,TRBV6-6,CASSTGLADTDTQYF,TGTGCCAGCAGTACGGGACTAGCGGACACAGATACGCAGTATTTT
NA,TRBJ1-2,NA,TRBV21-1,CASSKGTGKNYGYTF,TGTGCCAGCAGCAAGGGGACAGGAAAGAACTATGGCTACACCTTC
NA,TRBJ2-7,NA,TRBV6-2/TRBV6-3,CASSPMSRVSRDTAYEQYF,TGTGCCAGCAGCCCTATGTCGAGGGTGTCTAGGGACACTGCCTACGAGCAGTACTTC
NA,TRBJ1-6,NA,TRBV2,CASSEQGKDSPLHF,TGTGCCAGCAGTGAACAGGGAAAGGATTCACCCCTCCACTTT
TRBD1,TRBJ1-5,NA,TRBV4-1,CASSQGGGAGGGQPQHF,TGCGCCAGCAGCCAAGGTGGGGGGGCAGGGGGCGGTCAGCCCCAGCATTTT
TRBD1,TRBJ2-7,NA,TRBV5-1,CASRQGQGSSYEQYF,TGCGCCAGCAGACAGGGACAGGGAAGCTCCTACGAGCAGTACTTC
NA,TRBJ1-2,NA,TRBV4-2,CASSRDDRNSYGYTF,TGTGCCAGCAGCCGAGACGACAGAAACTCTTATGGCTACACCTTC
NA,TRBJ1-2,NA,TRBV6-1,CASSVSRSGGGNYGYTF,TGTGCCAGCAGTGTATCCCGGAGTGGGGGGGGTAACTATGGCTACACCTTC
NA,TRBJ1-1,NA,TRBV6-4,CASSDSGLSEAFF,TGTGCCAGCAGTGACTCGGGACTTTCTGAAGCTTTCTTT
TRBD1,TRBJ1-4,NA,TRBV28,CASSLPGQDPKLFF,TGTGCCAGCAGTTTACCGGGACAGGACCCAAAACTGTTTTTT
TRBD2,TRBJ2-5,few,TRBV5-1,CASSSGLAGGETQYF,TGCGCCAGCAGCTCGGGACTAGCGGGGGGAGAGACCCAGTACTTC
TRBD2,TRBJ2-3,NA,TRBV9,CASSVGGTSGTDTQYF,TGTGCCAGCAGCGTAGGAGGGACTAGCGGCACAGATACGCAGTATTTT
NA,TRBJ1-1,NA,TRBV19,CASSIKGSASTEAFF,TGTGCCAGTAGTATTAAGGGGTCCGCCAGCACTGAAGCTTTCTTT
TRBD1,TRBJ1-1,NA,TRBV12-5,CASGLVLGQGLSEAFF,TGTGCTAGTGGTTTGGTACTGGGACAGGGTCTCTCTGAAGCTTTCTTT
NA,TRBJ1-5,NA,TRBV21-1,CASSKLTGGILRSNQPQHF,TGTGCCAGCAGCAAATTGACAGGGGGTATTCTTCGTAGCAATCAGCCCCAGCATTTT
NA,TRBJ2-5,once,TRBV7-9,CASTGPRGTAVETQYF,TGTGCCAGCACCGGACCCAGGGGTACTGCCGTAGAGACCCAGTACTTC